This TCR beta chain was sequenced during a study of blood T cell repertoires in COVID-19. Using immunoSEQ multiplex PCR, the repertoire was profiled, and TCRdb retains in-frame clones only, with some absent. Among some 380,000 clones listed, roughly 87% were seen once. The germline V and J ends were trimmed by 5 bases and 6 bases, with 17 bases remaining between them. Germline loops: CDR1 SEHNR, CDR2 FQNEAQ (reference sequence). CDR3 size: 14 residues. Ages ranged from roughly 18 to 95 years, with residence in 24 US areas. This sequence joins TRBV7-9 and TRBJ2-7; tentative D call: TRBD2 (5 bases). The sample comprised PBMCs or T cells enriched from blood (not recorded which). This sequence was found in a woman aged 40 to 50 with acute COVID-19. The CDR3 bases are TGTGCCAGCAGCAGCCTCCGGGATGGCTCCGAGCAGTACTTC. Protein sequence: CASSSLRDGSEQYF. Filled out from reference TRBV7-9 and TRBJ2-7, the complete variable domain reads DTGVSQNPRHKITKRGQNVTFRCDPISEHNRLYWYRQTLGQGPEFLTYFQNEAQLEKSRLLSDRFSAERPKGSFSTLEIQRTEQGDSAMYLCASSSLRDGSEQYFGPGTRLTVT.